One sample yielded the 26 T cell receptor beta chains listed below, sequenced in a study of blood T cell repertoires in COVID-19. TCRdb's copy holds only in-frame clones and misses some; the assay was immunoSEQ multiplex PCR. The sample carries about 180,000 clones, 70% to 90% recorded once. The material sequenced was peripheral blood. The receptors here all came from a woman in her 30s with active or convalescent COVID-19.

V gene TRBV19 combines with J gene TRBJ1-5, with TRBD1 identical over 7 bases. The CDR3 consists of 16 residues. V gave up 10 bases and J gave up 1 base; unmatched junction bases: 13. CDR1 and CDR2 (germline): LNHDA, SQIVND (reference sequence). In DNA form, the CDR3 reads TGTGCCACCGCGACAGGGAAAATTTCGAGCAATCAGCCCCAGCATTTT. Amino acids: CATATGKISSNQPQHF.

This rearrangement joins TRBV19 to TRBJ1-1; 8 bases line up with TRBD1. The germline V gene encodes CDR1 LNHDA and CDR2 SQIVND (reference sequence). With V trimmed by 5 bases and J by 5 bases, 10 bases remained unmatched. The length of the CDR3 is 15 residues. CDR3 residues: CASSSPRQGWTEAFF. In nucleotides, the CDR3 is TGTGCCAGTAGTTCACCAAGACAGGGGTGGACTGAAGCTTTCTTT.

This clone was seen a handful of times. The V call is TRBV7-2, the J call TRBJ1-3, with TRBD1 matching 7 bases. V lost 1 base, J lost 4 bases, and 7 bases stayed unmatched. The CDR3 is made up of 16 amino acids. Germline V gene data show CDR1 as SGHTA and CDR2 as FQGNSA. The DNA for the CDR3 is TGTGCCAGCAGCTTAGGAGGGGGCAGGGGAGGAAACACCATATATTTT. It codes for CASSLGGGRGGNTIYF. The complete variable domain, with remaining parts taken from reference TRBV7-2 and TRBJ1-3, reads GAGVSQSPSNKVTEKGKDVELRCDPISGHTALYWYRQSLGQGLEFLIYFQGNSAPDKSGLPSDRFSAERTGGSVSTLTIQRTQQEDSAVYLCASSLGGGRGGNTIYFGEGSWLTVV.

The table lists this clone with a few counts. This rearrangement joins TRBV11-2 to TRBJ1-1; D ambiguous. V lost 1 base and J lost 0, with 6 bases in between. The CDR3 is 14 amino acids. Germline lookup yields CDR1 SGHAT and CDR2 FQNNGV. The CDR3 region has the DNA TGTGCCAGCAGCTTAGCCGGGTTGAACACTGAAGCTTTCTTT. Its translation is CASSLAGLNTEAFF.

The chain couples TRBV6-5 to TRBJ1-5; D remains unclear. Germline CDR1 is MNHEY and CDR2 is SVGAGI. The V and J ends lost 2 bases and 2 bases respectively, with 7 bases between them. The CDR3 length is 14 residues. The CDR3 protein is CASSYVSGNQPQHF. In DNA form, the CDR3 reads TGTGCCAGCAGTTACGTTAGCGGCAATCAGCCCCAGCATTTT.

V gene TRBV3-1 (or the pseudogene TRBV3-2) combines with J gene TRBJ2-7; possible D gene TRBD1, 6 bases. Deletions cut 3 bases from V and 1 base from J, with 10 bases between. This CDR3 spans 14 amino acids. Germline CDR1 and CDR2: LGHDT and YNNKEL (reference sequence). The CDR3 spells CASSHRTASYEQYF. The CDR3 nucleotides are TGTGCCAGCAGCCACAGGACAGCGTCCTACGAGCAGTACTTC.

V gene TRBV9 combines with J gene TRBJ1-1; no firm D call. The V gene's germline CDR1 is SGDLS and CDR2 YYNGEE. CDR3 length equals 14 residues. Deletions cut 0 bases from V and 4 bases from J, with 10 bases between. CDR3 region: CASSVGSSGTEAFF. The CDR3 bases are TGTGCCAGCAGCGTAGGGTCCTCGGGCACTGAAGCTTTCTTT.

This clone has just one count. For the CDR3, the DNA is TGTGCCAGCAGCCAAGACACGGTCTACGAGCAGTACTTC. Amino acid sequence: CASSQDTVYEQYF. The chain joins TRBV3-1 (or the pseudogene TRBV3-2) to TRBJ2-7; D gene unclear. This CDR3 comprises 13 residues. The ends were cut back, 0 bases at V and 3 bases at J, with 6 bases in the middle. Germline assignment: CDR1 LGHDT and CDR2 YNNKEL (reference sequence).

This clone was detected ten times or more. CDR3 in amino acids: CASSPDGGDPYEQYF. The CDR3 DNA reads TGTGCCAGTAGTCCTGACGGAGGAGACCCCTACGAGCAGTACTTC. The rearrangement uses TRBV19 and TRBJ2-7; a weak D match, TRBD2 (5 bases). Germline assignment: CDR1 LNHDA and CDR2 SQIVND (reference sequence). The germline V and J ends were trimmed by 5 bases and 2 bases, with 16 bases remaining between them. The CDR3 extends over 15 amino acids. Combining the CDR3 with reference TRBV19 and TRBJ2-7 gives the whole variable domain DGGITQSPKYLFRKEGQNVTLSCEQNLNHDAMYWYRQDPGQGLRLIYYSQIVNDFQKGDIAEGYSVSREKKESFPLTVTSAQKNPTAFYLCASSPDGGDPYEQYFGPGTRLTVT.

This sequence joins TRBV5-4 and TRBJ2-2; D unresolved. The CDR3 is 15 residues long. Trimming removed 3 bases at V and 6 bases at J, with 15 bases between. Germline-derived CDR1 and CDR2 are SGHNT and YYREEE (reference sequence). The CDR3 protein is CASSSLGYGSGELFF. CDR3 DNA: TGTGCCAGCAGCTCCCTAGGTTATGGGTCCGGGGAGCTGTTTTTT.

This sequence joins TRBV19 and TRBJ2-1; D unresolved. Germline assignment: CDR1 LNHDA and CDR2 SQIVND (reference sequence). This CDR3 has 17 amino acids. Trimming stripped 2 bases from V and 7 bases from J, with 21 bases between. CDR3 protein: CASSIFGRVEYANEQFF. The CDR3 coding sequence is TGTGCCAGTAGTATATTCGGTCGGGTAGAATATGCGAATGAGCAGTTCTTC. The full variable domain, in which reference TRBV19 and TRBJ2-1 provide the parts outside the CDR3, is DGGITQSPKYLFRKEGQNVTLSCEQNLNHDAMYWYRQDPGQGLRLIYYSQIVNDFQKGDIAEGYSVSREKKESFPLTVTSAQKNPTAFYLCASSIFGRVEYANEQFFGPGTRLTVL.

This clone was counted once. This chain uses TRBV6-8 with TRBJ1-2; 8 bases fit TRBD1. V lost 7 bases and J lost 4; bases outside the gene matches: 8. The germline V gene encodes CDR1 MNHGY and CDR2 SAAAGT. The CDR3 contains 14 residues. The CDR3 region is CASNGAGGPYGYTF. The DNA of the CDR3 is TGTGCCAGCAATGGGGCAGGGGGCCCCTATGGCTACACCTTC.

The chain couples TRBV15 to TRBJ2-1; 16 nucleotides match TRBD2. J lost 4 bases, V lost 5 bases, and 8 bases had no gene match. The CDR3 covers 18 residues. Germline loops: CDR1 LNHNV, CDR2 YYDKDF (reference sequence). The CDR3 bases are TGTGCCACCAGCTTTCAAGGGACTAGCGGGGGGGGTTACAATGAGCAGTTCTTC. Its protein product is CATSFQGTSGGGYNEQFF.

This CDR3 reads CATSTGSGRNQPQHF. In DNA, the CDR3 is TGTGCCACCAGCACAGGGTCGGGCCGCAATCAGCCCCAGCATTTT. V is TRBV15 and J is TRBJ1-5; tentative D call: TRBD1 (5 bases). CDR1 and CDR2 from the germline V gene are LNHNV and YYDKDF (reference sequence). The CDR3 has 15 amino acids. Trimming pared 4 bases from V and 2 bases from J, leaving 12 bases between.

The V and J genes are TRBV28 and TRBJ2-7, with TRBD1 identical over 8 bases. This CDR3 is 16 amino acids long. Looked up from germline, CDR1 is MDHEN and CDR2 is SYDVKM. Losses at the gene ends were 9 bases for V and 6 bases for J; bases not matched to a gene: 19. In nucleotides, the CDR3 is TGTGCCAGTACTATCCCTACCGGGACAGGCGTTAGCGAGCAGTACTTC. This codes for CASTIPTGTGVSEQYF.

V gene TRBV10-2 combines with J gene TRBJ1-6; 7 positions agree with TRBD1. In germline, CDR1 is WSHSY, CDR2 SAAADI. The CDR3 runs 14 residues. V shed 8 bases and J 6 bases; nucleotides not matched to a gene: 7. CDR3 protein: CASYQGQLNSPLHF. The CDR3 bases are TGCGCCAGCTACCAGGGACAGCTTAATTCACCCCTCCACTTT.

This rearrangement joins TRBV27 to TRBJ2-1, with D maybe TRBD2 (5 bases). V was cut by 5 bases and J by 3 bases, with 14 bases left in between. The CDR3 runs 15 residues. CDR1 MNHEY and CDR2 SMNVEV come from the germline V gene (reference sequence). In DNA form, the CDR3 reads TGTGCCAGCAGTACCGGGGTCGGACTCTACAATGAGCAGTTCTTC. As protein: CASSTGVGLYNEQFF.

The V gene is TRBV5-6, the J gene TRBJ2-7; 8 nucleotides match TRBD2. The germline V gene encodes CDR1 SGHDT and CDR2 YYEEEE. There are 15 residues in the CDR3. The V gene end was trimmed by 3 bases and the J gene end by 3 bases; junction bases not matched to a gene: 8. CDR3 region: CASSSASGSLYEQYF. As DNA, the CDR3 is TGTGCCAGCAGCTCTGCGAGCGGGAGCCTCTACGAGCAGTACTTC.

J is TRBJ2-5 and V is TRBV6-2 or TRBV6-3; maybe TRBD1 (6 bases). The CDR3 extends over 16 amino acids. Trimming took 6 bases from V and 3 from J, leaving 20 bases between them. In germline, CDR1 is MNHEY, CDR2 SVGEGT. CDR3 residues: CASSPRARTGKETQYF. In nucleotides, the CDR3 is TGTGCCAGCAGCCCCCGCGCGCGAACAGGGAAAGAGACCCAGTACTTC.

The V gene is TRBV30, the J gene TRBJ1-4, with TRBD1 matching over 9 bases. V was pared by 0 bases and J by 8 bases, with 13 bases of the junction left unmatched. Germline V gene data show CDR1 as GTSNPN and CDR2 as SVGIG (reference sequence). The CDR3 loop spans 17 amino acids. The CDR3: CAWSVIRAGTGFEKLFF. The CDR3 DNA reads TGTGCCTGGAGTGTAATCCGTGCGGGGACAGGGTTCGAAAAACTGTTTTTT.

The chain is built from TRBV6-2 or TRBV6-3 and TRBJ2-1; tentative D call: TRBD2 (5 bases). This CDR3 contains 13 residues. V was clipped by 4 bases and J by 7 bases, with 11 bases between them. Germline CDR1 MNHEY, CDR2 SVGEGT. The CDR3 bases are TGTGCCAGCAGTTCTCCCGGGGATAATGAGCAGTTCTTC. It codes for CASSSPGDNEQFF.

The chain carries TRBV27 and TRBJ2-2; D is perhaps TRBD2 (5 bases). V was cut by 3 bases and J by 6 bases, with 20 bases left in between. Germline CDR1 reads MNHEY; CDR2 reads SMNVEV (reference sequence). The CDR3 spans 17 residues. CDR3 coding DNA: TGTGCCAGCAGTTTGCCACCGGACTGGCTCGGGCCCGGGGAGCTGTTTTTT. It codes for CASSLPPDWLGPGELFF.

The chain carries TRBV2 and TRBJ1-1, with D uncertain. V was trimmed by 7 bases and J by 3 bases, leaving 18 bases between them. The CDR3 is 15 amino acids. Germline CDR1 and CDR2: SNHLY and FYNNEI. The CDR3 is CASTPLGPADTEAFF. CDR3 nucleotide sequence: TGTGCCAGCACCCCTCTGGGCCCAGCGGACACTGAAGCTTTCTTT.

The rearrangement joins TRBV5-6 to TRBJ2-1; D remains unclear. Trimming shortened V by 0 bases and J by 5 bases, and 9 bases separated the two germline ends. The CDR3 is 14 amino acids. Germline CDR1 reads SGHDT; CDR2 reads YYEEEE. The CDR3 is CASSLGASNNEQFF. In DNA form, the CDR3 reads TGTGCCAGCAGCTTGGGTGCGTCGAACAATGAGCAGTTCTTC.

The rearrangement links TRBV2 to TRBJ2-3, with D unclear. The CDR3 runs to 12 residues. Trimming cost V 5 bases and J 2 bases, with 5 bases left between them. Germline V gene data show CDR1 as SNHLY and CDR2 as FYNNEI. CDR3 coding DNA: TGTGCCAGCAGTTACTACACAGATACGCAGTATTTT. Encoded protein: CASSYYTDTQYF.

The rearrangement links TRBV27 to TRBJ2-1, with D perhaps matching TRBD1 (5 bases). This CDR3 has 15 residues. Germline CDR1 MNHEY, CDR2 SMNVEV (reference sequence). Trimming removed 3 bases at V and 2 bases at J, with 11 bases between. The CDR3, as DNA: TGTGCCAGCAGTTTGGGGCCCACTCCCTACAATGAGCAGTTCTTC. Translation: CASSLGPTPYNEQFF.